The 17 T cell receptor beta chains given below trace back to one sample, sequenced in a study of vaccination and CD4 T cells after COVID-19. Sequenced with the Oncomine TCR Beta short-read assay was DNA taken from cultured CD4+ T cells. TCRdb passed the PCR reads through MiXCR, listing each CDR3 protein once. The profile covers around 18,000 distinct CDR3 sequences, with roughly 56% appearing a single time and 20% to 25% taken by the ten largest. The sample's time point: late sampling 161 to 241 days after vaccination in a few convalescent patients. The treatment denotes: roughly nine-day PBMC culture with coronavirus spike peptide pools or control peptides (ViraFEST assay). The antigens of these receptors remain unknown. Material: CD4+ T cells from blood, cultured in vitro, obtained about 7 months after SARS-CoV-2 vaccination. These receptors were collected from a human donor who had recovered from COVID-19.

This sequence joins TRBV6-1 and TRBJ1-1; 12 bases are a match to TRBD1. Germline V CDR1 and CDR2: MNHNS, SASEGT. The CDR3 is 16 residues long. The V gene end was trimmed by 6 bases and the J gene end by 5 bases; junction bases not matched to a gene: 10. Here the CDR3 DNA reads TGTGCCAGCAGGCCCGGGACAGGGGGCACGAGGACTGAAGCTTTCTTT. Its translation: CASRPGTGGTRTEAFF.

The rearrangement uses TRBV6-1 and TRBJ1-1, with D tentatively TRBD1 (6 bases). The germline V gene has CDR1 MNHNS and CDR2 SASEGT. V was clipped by 0 bases and J by 2 bases, with 16 bases between them. This CDR3 region has 17 residues. CDR3 nucleotide sequence: TGTGCCAGCAGTGAAGCTTTCGCGGGGGCACCAAACACTGAAGCTTTCTTT. This codes for CASSEAFAGAPNTEAFF.

This clonotype has more than one count but fewer than ten. V is TRBV6-1 and J is TRBJ2-3, with 9 bases matching TRBD1. This CDR3 comprises 13 residues. Losses at the gene ends were 8 bases for V and 1 base for J; bases not matched to a gene: 1. The V gene's germline CDR1 is MNHNS and CDR2 SASEGT. The CDR3 region is CASGQGRTDTQYF. The CDR3 nucleotides are TGTGCCAGCGGACAGGGGCGCACAGATACGCAGTATTTT.

The rearrangement links TRBV7-9 to TRBJ2-3; TRBD1 matches 9 bases. The CDR3 sequence is 15 residues long. V was pared by 5 bases and J by 5 bases, with 8 bases of the junction left unmatched. Germline lookup yields CDR1 SEHNR and CDR2 FQNEAQ (reference sequence). CDR3 coding DNA: TGTGCCAGCAGCGTGAATACAGGGGGCCGAGATACGCAGTATTTT. It codes for CASSVNTGGRDTQYF.

The gene calls are TRBV20-1 and TRBJ2-5; the match to TRBD2 covers 7 bases. The V gene end was trimmed by 0 bases and the J gene end by 5 bases; junction bases not matched to a gene: 3. Per germline, CDR1 DFQATT and CDR2 SNEGSKA (reference sequence). This CDR3 spans 13 amino acids. DNA of the CDR3: TGCAGTGCTAGAGACGGGAGGTGGGAGACCCAGTACTTC. Its translation: CSARDGRWETQYF.

This clonotype was detected a few times. The chain joins TRBV7-2 to TRBJ2-1, with D possibly TRBD2 on 5 matching bases. The V end lost 0 bases, the J end lost 1 base, and 7 bases lay between the germline ends. Germline V gene data show CDR1 as SGHTA and CDR2 as FQGNSA. The CDR3 spans 15 residues. This CDR3 reads CASSLAGVSYNEQFF. The DNA of the CDR3 is TGTGCCAGCAGCTTAGCGGGAGTATCCTACAATGAGCAGTTCTTC.

The V call is TRBV20-1, the J call TRBJ2-3; 11 nucleotides match TRBD2. The V segment lost 2 bases and the J segment 2 bases; nucleotides outside the gene matches: 6. CDR1 is DFQATT and CDR2 is SNEGSKA in the germline V gene (reference sequence). The CDR3 is 16 residues long. The DNA for the CDR3 is TGCAGTGCTAGAATCAGACTAGCGGGGAACACAGATACGCAGTATTTT. Residues: CSARIRLAGNTDTQYF.

The chain carries TRBV20-1 and TRBJ2-1, with D possibly called TRBD1 or TRBD2 (5 bases each). Trimming shortened V by 6 bases and J by 7 bases, and 10 bases separated the two germline ends. Germline V lookup: CDR1 DFQATT, CDR2 SNEGSKA (reference sequence). The CDR3 runs to 11 residues. CDR3 DNA: TGCAGTGCCGCTTGGGGGAATGAGCAGTTCTTC. Amino acids: CSAAWGNEQFF.

This clonotype has only a few counts. This sequence joins TRBV6-1 and TRBJ1-1, with TRBD1 identical over 8 bases. CDR3 length: 14 residues. Trimming at V came to 5 bases and at J to 1 base, leaving 3 bases not matched to a gene. Germline V lookup: CDR1 MNHNS, CDR2 SASEGT. CDR3 sequence reads: CASSPGQGNTEAFF. CDR3 nucleotide sequence: TGTGCCAGCAGTCCAGGACAGGGGAACACTGAAGCTTTCTTT.

The genes are TRBV7-2 and TRBJ2-3, with D uncertain. The length of the CDR3 is 12 residues. The V and J ends lost 4 bases and 8 bases respectively, with 10 bases between them. Germline CDR1 reads SGHTA; CDR2 reads FQGNSA. The CDR3 DNA reads as TGTGCCAGCAGCTCCGGCAGAGGTACGCAGTATTTT. Its translation: CASSSGRGTQYF. The entire variable domain, with the rest obtained from reference TRBV7-2 and TRBJ2-3, is as follows: GAGVSQSPSNKVTEKGKDVELRCDPISGHTALYWYRQSLGQGLEFLIYFQGNSAPDKSGLPSDRFSAERTGGSVSTLTIQRTQQEDSAVYLCASSSGRGTQYFGPGTRLTVL.

This clonotype showed up just a few times. The chain recombines TRBV7-2 with TRBJ2-7; D ambiguous. Germline V lookup: CDR1 SGHTA, CDR2 FQGNSA. The CDR3 sequence is 15 residues long. The V and J ends lost 0 bases and 2 bases respectively, with 11 bases between them. CDR3 bases: TGTGCCAGCAGCTTAGCGGGTCAGGTCCCCTACGAGCAGTACTTC. Translated, it gives CASSLAGQVPYEQYF.

The chain combines TRBV20-1 with TRBJ1-5, with a tentative D call TRBD1 (5 bases). The CDR3 totals 16 residues. Per germline, CDR1 DFQATT and CDR2 SNEGSKA (reference sequence). The V end lost 1 base, the J end lost 2 bases, and 15 bases lay between the germline ends. DNA for the CDR3: TGCAGTGCTAGAGTGAGAGGCGGGGGTGGCAATCAGCCCCAGCATTTT. The encoded protein is CSARVRGGGGNQPQHF.

The V gene is TRBV7-6, the J gene TRBJ2-7, with TRBD2 matching over 10 bases. The junction had 5 bases not matched to a gene; V was cut back by 0 bases and J by 0 bases. The CDR3 sequence is 17 residues long. Germline values: CDR1 SGHVS, CDR2 FNYEAQ. The DNA for the CDR3 is TGTGCCAGCAGCTTAGCCCGTACTAGCGGGGACTCCTACGAGCAGTACTTC. Its translation: CASSLARTSGDSYEQYF.

This chain joins TRBV7-6 and TRBJ2-7; D unclear. Trimming pared 5 bases from V and 5 bases from J, leaving 16 bases between. The CDR3 extends over 14 amino acids. From germline, CDR1 is SGHVS and CDR2 FNYEAQ. CDR3 sequence reads: CASSDTNSFHEQYF. The DNA for the CDR3 is TGTGCCAGCAGCGACACAAACTCTTTCCACGAGCAGTACTTC.

This clonotype was detected only a few times. J is TRBJ1-6 and V is TRBV4-2, with 7 bases fitting TRBD1. Germline lookup yields CDR1 LGHNA and CDR2 YNFKEQ. This CDR3 has 14 residues. With V trimmed by 4 bases and J by 10 bases, 7 bases remained unmatched. DNA of the CDR3: TGTGCCAGCAGCCCGACAGGGTTCGACTCACCCCTCCACTTT. Amino acids: CASSPTGFDSPLHF.

V is TRBV20-1 and J is TRBJ2-7; D is undetermined. This CDR3 has 12 residues. Germline assignment: CDR1 DFQATT and CDR2 SNEGSKA (reference sequence). V lost 5 bases and J 2 bases, leaving 10 bases between the germline ends. The CDR3 DNA reads as TGCAGTGCTGCCCGAGACACCTACGAGCAGTACTTC. It is translated as CSAARDTYEQYF.

The chain uses TRBV2 and TRBJ1-1; D not resolved. Germline CDR1 is SNHLY and CDR2 is FYNNEI. This CDR3 is built from 12 residues. The germline V and J ends were trimmed by 1 base and 1 base, with 1 base remaining between them. As DNA, the CDR3 is TGTGCCAGCAGTGAAGAGAACACTGAAGCTTTCTTT. The encoded protein is CASSEENTEAFF.